This T cell receptor beta chain was documented in a study of T-cell reconstitution after alpha-beta-depleted transplantation in children. Preparing the TCRbeta library involved the use of unique molecular identifiers. Using its own MiXCR run on the PCR reads, TCRdb lists one record per CDR3 protein. The sample lists fewer than 350,000 distinct CDR3 sequences, roughly 11% occurring once. The CDR3 is made up of 20 amino acids. Germline values: CDR1 WSHSY, CDR2 SAAADI. V shed 7 bases, J shed 0 bases, and the junction held 15 bases outside the gene matches. General study results and limits: In patients about two months after transplant, alpha-beta T cells reportedly arose from several hundred expanded graft clones. At one year after transplant, newly produced T cells mostly accounted for T-cell counts and diversity. Some patients owed their high day-60 TCRbeta diversity to surviving recipient T cells and thymic progenitors.

Ten or more counts support this clonotype. Its target is not known. The chain carries TRBV10-2 and TRBJ2-1; 13 positions match TRBD2. The sequence was obtained from a male patient aged 2 to 10 who had a stem cell transplant for chronic granulomatous disease, so the T cells may come from the graft donor. Sample: peripheral blood, taken 180 days after TCRalphabeta/CD19-depleted stem cell transplant. The CDR3 sequence is CASTRRETSGRRSSYNEQFF. The CDR3 region has the DNA TGCGCCAGCACCCGAAGGGAGACTAGCGGGAGGAGGAGCTCCTACAATGAGCAGTTCTTC.